The rows below give T cell receptor beta chains drawn from one sample of a study of CD8+CD57+ T cells in acquired aplastic anemia. TCRdb called the reads again in MiXCR, with one record for every CDR3 protein. Of approximately 470,000 distinct CDR3 sequences listed, about a third are singletons. Specimen: sorted CD4+, CD8+, or CD8+CD57+ T cells (not recorded which) from PBMCs. The receptors shown here come from a human donor with aplastic anemia. Each CDR3 is given with its conserved first and last residue. Each record gives: clone size, J gene, D gene, V gene, CDR3 protein, CDR3 DNA. D genes are given only for firm matches. A clone size is listed for some rows: how often the clone was seen (once, few, many), or a class if it is expanded.

size: .; J: TRBJ2-1; D: .; V: TRBV4-1; CDR3: CASSQGASRRLSYNEQFF; DNA: TGCGCCAGCAGCCAAGGTGCTAGCAGGCGGCTATCCTACAATGAGCAGTTCTTC
size: .; J: TRBJ1-5; D: .; V: TRBV12-3/TRBV12-4; CDR3: CASSSDRQFQPQHF; DNA: TGTGCCAGCAGTTCAGACAGGCAATTCCAGCCCCAGCATTTT
size: many; J: TRBJ1-2; D: .; V: TRBV7-8; CDR3: CASSPRDGGRPGYGYTF; DNA: TGTGCCAGCAGCCCCAGGGATGGGGGGCGACCGGGCTATGGCTACACCTTC
size: few; J: TRBJ2-5; D: .; V: TRBV12-3/TRBV12-4; CDR3: CASSLAGTIQETQYF; DNA: TGTGCCAGCAGTCTCGCCGGGACAATCCAAGAGACCCAGTACTTC
size: many; J: TRBJ1-3; D: .; V: TRBV7-6; CDR3: CASTLGEVNSGNTIYF; DNA: TGTGCCAGCACCCTCGGAGAGGTGAACTCTGGAAACACCATATATTTT
size: .; J: TRBJ2-6; D: .; V: TRBV10-1; CDR3: CASSDAGAGANVLTF; DNA: TGCGCCAGCAGTGACGCAGGGGCGGGGGCCAACGTCCTGACTTTC
size: many; J: TRBJ2-2; D: TRBD1; V: TRBV2; CDR3: CASSPGQGNTGELFF; DNA: TGTGCCAGCAGCCCGGGACAGGGTAACACCGGGGAGCTGTTTTTT
size: .; J: TRBJ1-1; D: .; V: TRBV5-1; CDR3: CASSSSPGINTEAFF; DNA: TGCGCCAGCAGCTCGTCTCCAGGGATCAACACTGAAGCTTTCTTT
size: few; J: TRBJ1-2; D: .; V: TRBV7-2; CDR3: CASSPNVGDPYGYTF; DNA: TGTGCCAGCAGCCCGAACGTGGGGGACCCCTATGGCTACACCTTC
size: few; J: TRBJ1-1; D: .; V: TRBV28; CDR3: CASSWGVKGQAFF; DNA: TGTGCCAGCAGTTGGGGGGTTAAGGGACAAGCTTTCTTT
size: .; J: TRBJ2-2; D: .; V: TRBV20-1; CDR3: CSARKGIGELFF; DNA: TGCAGTGCTAGAAAGGGGATCGGGGAGCTGTTTTTT
size: .; J: TRBJ1-2; D: .; V: TRBV9; CDR3: CASNIREYGYTF; DNA: TGTGCCAGCAACATACGAGAGTATGGCTACACCTTC
size: many; J: TRBJ1-2; D: .; V: TRBV6-4; CDR3: CASSDSISWTDYGYTF; DNA: TGTGCCAGCAGTGACTCGATTTCTTGGACTGACTATGGCTACACCTTC
size: .; J: TRBJ1-5; D: TRBD1; V: TRBV14; CDR3: CASSPQGVPNQPQHF; DNA: TGTGCCAGCAGCCCTCAGGGGGTACCTAATCAGCCCCAGCATTTT
size: many; J: TRBJ2-7; D: .; V: TRBV6-1; CDR3: CASSEIGYEQYF; DNA: TGTGCCAGCAGTGAAATAGGGTACGAGCAGTACTTC
size: many; J: TRBJ1-1; D: .; V: TRBV29-1; CDR3: CSVRQGPEAFF; DNA: TGCAGCGTTCGCCAGGGCCCTGAAGCTTTCTTT
size: .; J: TRBJ2-7; D: .; V: TRBV10-1; CDR3: CASSLGRGSNYEQYF; DNA: TGCGCCAGCAGTCTCGGCAGGGGAAGTAACTACGAGCAGTACTTC
size: .; J: TRBJ1-3; D: TRBD1; V: TRBV4-2; CDR3: CASSQDRTGGNTIYF; DNA: TGTGCCAGCAGCCAAGATAGGACAGGGGGAAACACCATATATTTT
size: many; J: TRBJ2-7; D: .; V: TRBV2; CDR3: CASSFGRSSYEQYF; DNA: TGTGCCAGCAGTTTCGGACGGAGCTCCTACGAGCAGTACTTC
size: .; J: TRBJ2-7; D: TRBD1; V: TRBV15; CDR3: CATSTKARDRGTSHEQYF; DNA: TGTGCCACCAGCACTAAGGCTCGGGACAGGGGGACCTCCCACGAGCAGTACTTC
size: .; J: TRBJ2-6; D: .; V: TRBV20-1; CDR3: CSASPSGANVLTF; DNA: TGCAGTGCTTCCCCGTCTGGGGCCAACGTCCTGACTTTC
size: few; J: TRBJ2-7; D: TRBD2; V: TRBV28; CDR3: CASSLLSSGSYEQYF; DNA: TGTGCCAGCAGTTTATTATCTAGCGGCTCCTACGAGCAGTACTTC
size: few; J: TRBJ2-1; D: .; V: TRBV6-1; CDR3: CASRIHADGLPINEQFF; DNA: TGTGCCAGCAGAATCCACGCGGATGGGTTACCGATCAATGAGCAGTTCTTC
size: .; J: TRBJ1-2; D: TRBD1; V: TRBV15; CDR3: CATSIGTGSDTYGYTF; DNA: TGTGCCACCAGCATAGGGACAGGCTCCGACACCTATGGCTACACCTTC
size: .; J: TRBJ1-6; D: TRBD1; V: TRBV25-1; CDR3: CATSARSDRDDSPLHF; DNA: TGTGCCACCAGTGCTAGATCGGACAGGGACGATTCACCCCTCCACTTT
size: once; J: TRBJ2-3; D: TRBD2; V: TRBV9; CDR3: CASTRGGSHTDTQYF; DNA: TGTGCCAGCACCCGGGGGGGGTCGCACACAGATACGCAGTATTTT
size: many; J: TRBJ2-7; D: .; V: TRBV7-2; CDR3: CASSFQKDGYEQYF; DNA: TGTGCCAGCAGCTTTCAGAAGGACGGCTACGAGCAGTACTTC
size: .; J: TRBJ1-6; D: .; V: TRBV30; CDR3: CASRVNSNSPLHF; DNA: TGTGCCTCCCGAGTGAATAGTAATTCACCCCTCCACTTT
size: many; J: TRBJ1-3; D: .; V: TRBV29-1; CDR3: CSVEDSGNTIYF; DNA: TGCAGCGTGGAGGACTCTGGAAACACCATATATTTT
size: once; J: TRBJ2-1; D: TRBD2; V: TRBV7-6; CDR3: CASSSNILASGVIYNEQFF; DNA: TGTGCCAGCAGCTCTAACATTCTGGCTAGCGGGGTTATTTACAATGAGCAGTTCTTC
size: once; J: TRBJ1-5; D: TRBD1; V: TRBV25-1; CDR3: CASSAGTGRTLPQHF; DNA: TGTGCCAGCAGCGCGGGGACAGGGAGGACTCTGCCCCAGCATTTT
size: many; J: TRBJ2-7; D: TRBD2; V: TRBV19; CDR3: CASSMGGGADEQYF; DNA: TGTGCCAGTAGTATGGGCGGGGGGGCCGACGAGCAGTACTTC
size: .; J: TRBJ1-1; D: .; V: TRBV20-1; CDR3: CSARSNALIEAFF; DNA: TGCAGTGCTAGGAGTAATGCCCTTATTGAAGCTTTCTTT
size: .; J: TRBJ2-7; D: TRBD2; V: TRBV6-1; CDR3: CAGGGPAYEQYF; DNA: TGTGCCGGCGGGGGGCCGGCCTACGAGCAGTACTTC
size: .; J: TRBJ1-6; D: .; V: TRBV20-1; CDR3: CSASPLHF; DNA: TGCAGTGCCTCACCCCTCCACTTT
size: many; J: TRBJ2-2; D: .; V: TRBV7-9; CDR3: CASSWEGELFF; DNA: TGTGCCAGCAGCTGGGAGGGGGAGCTGTTTTTT
size: few; J: TRBJ1-3; D: TRBD1; V: TRBV20-1; CDR3: CSLGGYGDSSGNTIYF; DNA: TGCAGTCTAGGGGGGTATGGGGACAGCTCTGGAAACACCATATATTTT
size: .; J: TRBJ2-3; D: TRBD1; V: TRBV15; CDR3: CATSREQGARADTQYF; DNA: TGTGCCACCAGCAGGGAACAGGGGGCAAGGGCAGATACGCAGTATTTT
size: many; J: TRBJ1-1; D: .; V: TRBV29-1; CDR3: CSVDSPEPVQAFF; DNA: TGCAGCGTTGATAGCCCAGAGCCAGTTCAAGCTTTCTTT
size: .; J: TRBJ1-1; D: TRBD1; V: TRBV25-1; CDR3: CASSIPVRGGIRDTEAFF; DNA: TGTGCCAGCAGTATCCCAGTTCGAGGGGGCATAAGGGACACTGAAGCTTTCTTT
size: .; J: TRBJ1-5; D: .; V: TRBV2; CDR3: CASSLEVGNQPQHF; DNA: TGTGCCAGCAGTTTAGAGGTGGGCAATCAGCCCCAGCATTTT
size: once; J: TRBJ1-1; D: .; V: TRBV20-1; CDR3: CSARQWDTEAFF; DNA: TGCAGTGCTAGACAGTGGGACACTGAAGCTTTCTTT
size: few; J: TRBJ2-7; D: .; V: TRBV29-1; CDR3: CSVGLDPSGTKQYF; DNA: TGCAGCGTTGGCTTGGATCCCTCCGGGACAAAGCAGTACTTC
size: .; J: TRBJ1-1; D: TRBD1; V: TRBV10-1; CDR3: CASRDSFDRGSEAFF; DNA: TGCGCCAGCAGGGACAGCTTTGACAGGGGATCTGAAGCTTTCTTT
size: many; J: TRBJ2-3; D: TRBD1; V: TRBV19; CDR3: CASSTMGQLFADTQYF; DNA: TGTGCCAGTAGTACTATGGGACAGCTGTTTGCAGATACGCAGTATTTT
size: .; J: TRBJ1-1; D: .; V: TRBV7-2; CDR3: CASSFLRVRDTEAFF; DNA: TGTGCCAGCAGCTTCCTCAGGGTGAGGGACACTGAAGCTTTCTTT
size: once; J: TRBJ1-2; D: TRBD1; V: TRBV19; CDR3: CASRRQGLAGYTF; DNA: TGTGCCAGTAGAAGACAGGGGTTGGCTGGCTACACCTTC
size: .; J: TRBJ1-4; D: .; V: TRBV15; CDR3: CATSRDRTVANEKLFF; DNA: TGTGCCACCAGCAGGGATAGGACGGTGGCTAATGAAAAACTGTTTTTT
size: .; J: TRBJ1-4; D: TRBD1; V: TRBV11-1; CDR3: CASSVNAGGAREKLFF; DNA: TGTGCCAGCAGCGTCAACGCAGGGGGCGCTCGGGAAAAACTGTTTTTT
size: many; J: TRBJ2-1; D: TRBD2; V: TRBV24-1; CDR3: CATSDGTSGREQFF; DNA: TGTGCCACCAGTGATGGGACTAGCGGGAGGGAGCAGTTCTTC
size: .; J: TRBJ1-2; D: .; V: TRBV10-3; CDR3: CAISERATYGYTF; DNA: TGTGCCATCAGTGAACGGGCTACCTATGGCTACACCTTC
size: few; J: TRBJ1-5; D: .; V: TRBV30; CDR3: CAWSPGYNQPQHF; DNA: TGTGCCTGGAGTCCGGGCTACAATCAGCCCCAGCATTTT
size: medium-sized; J: TRBJ2-5; D: .; V: TRBV15; CDR3: CATSRDITETQYF; DNA: TGTGCCACCAGCAGAGACATTACAGAGACCCAGTACTTC
size: .; J: TRBJ1-5; D: .; V: TRBV2; CDR3: CASSLDGPRSNQPQHF; DNA: TGTGCCAGCAGTTTAGATGGCCCCCGGAGCAATCAGCCCCAGCATTTT
size: .; J: TRBJ2-2; D: .; V: TRBV6-1; CDR3: CASTKLRTTNTGELFF; DNA: TGTGCCAGCACCAAACTCCGGACGACGAACACCGGGGAGCTGTTTTTT
size: many; J: TRBJ2-1; D: TRBD2; V: TRBV19; CDR3: CASSMVRDYNNEQFF; DNA: TGTGCCAGTAGTATGGTTCGGGACTACAACAATGAGCAGTTCTTC
size: many; J: TRBJ1-1; D: .; V: TRBV29-1; CDR3: CSGGSGREAFF; DNA: TGCAGCGGCGGGTCGGGCAGAGAAGCTTTCTTT